The rows below give T cell receptor beta chains drawn from one sample of a study of OX40 agonist ivuxolimab in advanced cancers. Assay: immunoSEQ multiplex PCR; the TCRdb copy retains only in-frame clones and omits some. The repertoire holds about 22,000 clones, around 80% seen once, with 35% to 40% in the top ten. The sequences come from CD4+ or CD8+ T cells sorted from blood, collected in a trial of the OX40 agonist ivuxolimab. These receptors were taken from an adult with an advanced solid tumor such as melanoma, head and neck, liver or kidney cancer. Both conserved end residues are part of each CDR3. The D gene is left open where the match is weak. Where a row states a size, it is once, few, many or the class of an expanded clone; other rows omit it.

D	size	V	J	CDR3	DNA
-	-	TRBV27	TRBJ2-2	CASSVQGYTGELFF	TGTGCCAGCAGTGTACAGGGTTACACCGGGGAGCTGTTTTTT
TRBD1	few	TRBV7-9	TRBJ1-2	CASSSTGGSSSNYGYTF	TGTGCCAGCAGCTCAACAGGGGGCTCTTCATCTAACTATGGCTACACCTTC
TRBD1	-	TRBV5-1	TRBJ2-7	CASRPDRGHREQYF	TGCGCCAGCCGCCCTGACAGGGGTCACCGCGAGCAGTACTTC
TRBD2	-	TRBV27	TRBJ2-5	CASSLAGPFGGTQYF	TGTGCCAGTTCACTAGCGGGGCCTTTCGGGGGGACCCAGTACTTC
-	-	TRBV6-5	TRBJ1-5	CANRGSNQPQHF	TGTGCCAACAGAGGGTCAAATCAGCCCCAGCATTTT
TRBD2	-	TRBV29-1	TRBJ2-3	CSVEGFSGVTDTQYF	TGCAGCGTTGAAGGGTTTAGCGGGGTCACAGATACGCAGTATTTT
-	-	TRBV5-1	TRBJ2-3	CASSPTPSDTQYF	TGCGCCAGCAGCCCGACACCTTCGGATACGCAGTATTTT
-	few	TRBV19	TRBJ1-1	CASSIFAGAGTEAFF	TGTGCCAGTAGTATATTTGCAGGGGCGGGCACTGAAGCTTTCTTT
-	-	TRBV6-5	TRBJ2-1	CASSRPYNEQFF	TGTGCCAGCAGTCGACCCTACAATGAGCAGTTCTTC
TRBD2	once	TRBV5-1	TRBJ2-3	CASSRESGSIADTQYF	TGCGCCAGCAGCAGGGAGAGCGGGAGTATCGCAGATACGCAGTATTTT
TRBD2	-	TRBV7-3	TRBJ2-5	CASSLAGGRETQYF	TGTGCCAGCAGCTTAGCGGGGGGGCGTGAGACCCAGTACTTC
TRBD1	-	TRBV6-6	TRBJ2-7	CASRTSGTGLIYEQYF	TGTGCCAGCAGGACTTCTGGGACAGGGTTAATCTACGAGCAGTACTTC
-	-	TRBV19	TRBJ1-2	CASSMSSTNYGYTF	TGTGCCAGTAGTATGAGCAGTACTAACTATGGCTACACCTTC
TRBD2	-	TRBV29-1	TRBJ2-1	CSGGGDYNEQFF	TGCAGCGGCGGGGGGGACTACAATGAGCAGTTCTTC
TRBD2	-	TRBV7-6	TRBJ2-5	CASSQRLAVQETQYF	TGTGCCAGCAGTCAAAGGCTAGCGGTCCAAGAGACCCAGTACTTC
TRBD1	-	TRBV27	TRBJ1-5	CASSPRTGVNQPQHF	TGTGCCAGCAGCCCCCGGACAGGGGTTAACCAGCCCCAGCATTTT